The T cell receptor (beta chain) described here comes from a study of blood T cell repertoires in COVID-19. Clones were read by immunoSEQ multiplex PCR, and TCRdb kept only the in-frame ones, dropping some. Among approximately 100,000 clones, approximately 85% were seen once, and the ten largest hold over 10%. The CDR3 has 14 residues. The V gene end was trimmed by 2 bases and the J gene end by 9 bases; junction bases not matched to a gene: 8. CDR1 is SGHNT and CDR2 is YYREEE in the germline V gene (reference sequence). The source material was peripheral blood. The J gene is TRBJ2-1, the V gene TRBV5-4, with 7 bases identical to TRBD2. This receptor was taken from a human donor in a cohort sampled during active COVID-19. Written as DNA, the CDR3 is TGTGCCAGCAGCTTTTTCGCGGGAGTTGGTGAGCAGTTCTTC. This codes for CASSFFAGVGEQFF.